A selection of T cell receptor beta chains follows, all from one sample in a study of neurological immune-mediated disorders. TCRdb recomputed calls from the 5' RACE reads with MiXCR, one row per CDR3 protein. This sample has about 82,000 distinct CDR3 sequences, with 2.5% to 3% found just once. Sample: PBMCs. The source is a woman aged 30 to 39 with multiple sclerosis. Both conserved end residues are part of each CDR3. A D gene is named only where the DNA matches it firmly. A row's size may be missing; if present it is once, few, many or a size class.

abundance: many; v_gene: TRBV6-5; j_gene: TRBJ2-3; d_gene: TRBD1; CDR3nt: TGTGCCAGCAGTTACTCGATGGGACAGATCACAGATACGCAGTATTTT; CDR3aa: CASSYSMGQITDTQYF
abundance: many; v_gene: TRBV7-2; j_gene: TRBJ1-1; d_gene: TRBD1; CDR3nt: TGTGCCAGCAGCTTAGCCGGGACAGCCCAGAACACTGAAGCTTTCTTT; CDR3aa: CASSLAGTAQNTEAFF
abundance: many; v_gene: TRBV21-1; j_gene: TRBJ1-5; d_gene: -; CDR3nt: TGTGCCAGCGGGGACAGAGCCTCTGCCAAAGGGCAGCCCCAGCATTTT; CDR3aa: CASGDRASAKGQPQHF
abundance: many; v_gene: TRBV24-1; j_gene: TRBJ1-5; d_gene: -; CDR3nt: TGTGCCACCAGTGATTTCGGCGGTCAGCCCCAGCATTTT; CDR3aa: CATSDFGGQPQHF
abundance: many; v_gene: TRBV15; j_gene: TRBJ1-1; d_gene: -; CDR3nt: TGTGCCACCAGCAGCGGCGCTAGGGCCTACTTAAGCACTGAAGCTTTCTTT; CDR3aa: CATSSGARAYLSTEAFF
abundance: many; v_gene: TRBV20-1; j_gene: TRBJ2-3; d_gene: -; CDR3nt: TGCAGTGCTACCCCGATCGAAGTGGATACGCAGTATTTT; CDR3aa: CSATPIEVDTQYF
abundance: many; v_gene: TRBV29-1; j_gene: TRBJ2-3; d_gene: -; CDR3nt: TGCAGCGTTGAAGCTACCGGGTTTAGCACAGATACGCAGTATTTT; CDR3aa: CSVEATGFSTDTQYF
abundance: medium-sized; v_gene: TRBV5-6; j_gene: TRBJ2-1; d_gene: TRBD1; CDR3nt: TGTGCCAGCAGCTTGGGAGGTGGAGGCGCAGGGGGTAATGAGCAGTTCTTC; CDR3aa: CASSLGGGGAGGNEQFF
abundance: many; v_gene: TRBV5-6; j_gene: TRBJ1-2; d_gene: -; CDR3nt: TGTGCCAGCAGCTTAGGTCTTGGCTACACCTTC; CDR3aa: CASSLGLGYTF
abundance: many; v_gene: TRBV7-2; j_gene: TRBJ1-2; d_gene: -; CDR3nt: TGTGCCAGCAGCTTAGCGAACGACAGCCCTGGCTACACCTTC; CDR3aa: CASSLANDSPGYTF
abundance: many; v_gene: TRBV3-1; j_gene: TRBJ1-1; d_gene: TRBD1; CDR3nt: TGTGCCAGCAAACAGGGGATTTTGAACACTGAAGCTTTCTTT; CDR3aa: CASKQGILNTEAFF
abundance: many; v_gene: TRBV7-2; j_gene: TRBJ2-2; d_gene: -; CDR3nt: TGTGCCAGCAGCTTGTCGCCAGGGACCGGGGAGCTGTTTTTT; CDR3aa: CASSLSPGTGELFF
abundance: many; v_gene: TRBV4-2; j_gene: TRBJ1-3; d_gene: -; CDR3nt: TGTGCCAGCAACTTTAACTTGGGGGACTCTGGAAACACCATATATTTT; CDR3aa: CASNFNLGDSGNTIYF
abundance: medium-sized; v_gene: TRBV7-6; j_gene: TRBJ2-3; d_gene: -; CDR3nt: TGTGCCAGCAGCCTCAAATCAGGAGATACGCAGTATTTT; CDR3aa: CASSLKSGDTQYF
abundance: few; v_gene: TRBV11-3; j_gene: TRBJ2-3; d_gene: TRBD2; CDR3nt: TGTGCCAGCAGCTTAGCCCGGTCGGGGGGGACGCAGTATTTT; CDR3aa: CASSLARSGGTQYF
abundance: many; v_gene: TRBV10-2; j_gene: TRBJ1-1; d_gene: -; CDR3nt: TGCGCCAGCAGCCAGGGATTTGGCACTGAAGCTTTCTTT; CDR3aa: CASSQGFGTEAFF
abundance: many; v_gene: TRBV20-1; j_gene: TRBJ2-2; d_gene: TRBD1; CDR3nt: TGCAGTGCTAGACCGGGACAGGGTTTCATCGGGGAGCTGTTTTTT; CDR3aa: CSARPGQGFIGELFF
abundance: many; v_gene: TRBV6-6; j_gene: TRBJ1-1; d_gene: -; CDR3nt: TGTGCCAGCAGTTACTTAGGACGGACGAACACTGAAGCTTTCTTT; CDR3aa: CASSYLGRTNTEAFF
abundance: many; v_gene: TRBV2; j_gene: TRBJ2-7; d_gene: -; CDR3nt: TGTGCCAGCAGTGACGATTTGTTAAGCGGCTACGAGCAGTACTTC; CDR3aa: CASSDDLLSGYEQYF
abundance: many; v_gene: TRBV6-1; j_gene: TRBJ2-1; d_gene: -; CDR3nt: TGTGCCAGCAGTGTCCCTAACGTGCTCAATGAGCAGTTCTTC; CDR3aa: CASSVPNVLNEQFF
abundance: -; v_gene: TRBV4-3; j_gene: TRBJ1-2; d_gene: -; CDR3nt: TGCGCCAGCAGCCAAGATGACTTAGGGGGATCGGGCTACACCTTC; CDR3aa: CASSQDDLGGSGYTF
abundance: many; v_gene: TRBV5-5; j_gene: TRBJ2-5; d_gene: -; CDR3nt: TGTGCCAGCAGACAGAACCAAGAGACCCAGTACTTC; CDR3aa: CASRQNQETQYF
abundance: many; v_gene: TRBV7-2; j_gene: TRBJ2-2; d_gene: TRBD1; CDR3nt: TGTGCCAGCAGCAACCAAGGCAGGGGGTTGGGCGGGGAGCTGTTTTTT; CDR3aa: CASSNQGRGLGGELFF
abundance: many; v_gene: TRBV27; j_gene: TRBJ2-1; d_gene: TRBD2; CDR3nt: TGTGCCAGCAGTAGGACTAGCGGTCTTTACAATGAGCAGTTCTTC; CDR3aa: CASSRTSGLYNEQFF
abundance: many; v_gene: TRBV6-5; j_gene: TRBJ2-7; d_gene: -; CDR3nt: TGTGCCAGCAGCTCCACGACGTTTTCCTCCTACGAGCAGTACTTC; CDR3aa: CASSSTTFSSYEQYF
abundance: many; v_gene: TRBV5-5; j_gene: TRBJ2-7; d_gene: TRBD2; CDR3nt: TGTGCCAGCAGCTTGAATCCAGCGGGAGGGCACGAGCAGTACTTC; CDR3aa: CASSLNPAGGHEQYF
abundance: many; v_gene: TRBV7-6; j_gene: TRBJ2-3; d_gene: TRBD2; CDR3nt: TGTGCCAGCAGATTTTCCACTAGCGGGGACAGCACAGATACGCAGTATTTT; CDR3aa: CASRFSTSGDSTDTQYF
abundance: many; v_gene: TRBV20-1; j_gene: TRBJ1-5; d_gene: -; CDR3nt: TGCAGTGCCGAAGGACGGCAGGGGAATCAGCCCCAGCATTTT; CDR3aa: CSAEGRQGNQPQHF
abundance: few; v_gene: TRBV7-2; j_gene: TRBJ2-7; d_gene: TRBD2; CDR3nt: TGTGCCAGCAGCTTAGCGGCTAGCGGGAGGGCCCTTTACGAGCAGTACTTC; CDR3aa: CASSLAASGRALYEQYF
abundance: many; v_gene: TRBV7-8; j_gene: TRBJ1-2; d_gene: TRBD1; CDR3nt: TGTGCCAGCAGCCGGAGTGCGACAGGGGACTATGGCTACACCTTC; CDR3aa: CASSRSATGDYGYTF
abundance: -; v_gene: TRBV30; j_gene: TRBJ1-3; d_gene: -; CDR3nt: TGTGCCCTAATCCTCGGAAACACCATATATTTT; CDR3aa: CALILGNTIYF
abundance: many; v_gene: TRBV7-8; j_gene: TRBJ2-3; d_gene: -; CDR3nt: TGTGCCAGCAGCCTACTAGAGAGCACAGATACGCAGTATTTT; CDR3aa: CASSLLESTDTQYF
abundance: many; v_gene: TRBV5-1; j_gene: TRBJ1-6; d_gene: -; CDR3nt: TGCGCCAGCAGCTTGGGGGTAGAGTTAAATTCACCCCTCCACTTT; CDR3aa: CASSLGVELNSPLHF
abundance: many; v_gene: TRBV20-1; j_gene: TRBJ2-7; d_gene: TRBD2; CDR3nt: TGCAGTGCCACCGGATCCGGGACTAGCGGCCAACTCGGGACCTACGAGCAGTACTTC; CDR3aa: CSATGSGTSGQLGTYEQYF
abundance: many; v_gene: TRBV5-1; j_gene: TRBJ2-3; d_gene: -; CDR3nt: TGCGCCAGCAGACGAACCACACATACTAGCACAGATACGCAGTATTTT; CDR3aa: CASRRTTHTSTDTQYF
abundance: many; v_gene: TRBV7-2; j_gene: TRBJ1-2; d_gene: -; CDR3nt: TGTGCCAGCAGCTTAGATCGGGGGGTCTATGGCTACACCTTC; CDR3aa: CASSLDRGVYGYTF
abundance: many; v_gene: TRBV9; j_gene: TRBJ2-5; d_gene: TRBD1; CDR3nt: TGTGCCAGCAGCGCCAAGGACAGGGACCAAGAGACCCAGTACTTC; CDR3aa: CASSAKDRDQETQYF
abundance: many; v_gene: TRBV20-1; j_gene: TRBJ1-5; d_gene: -; CDR3nt: TGCAGTGCTCGGGAGAGTATGAATCAGCCCCAGCATTTT; CDR3aa: CSARESMNQPQHF
abundance: many; v_gene: TRBV12-3/TRBV12-4; j_gene: TRBJ1-1; d_gene: -; CDR3nt: TGTGCCAGCAGTTTTAGCCCTACTGAAGCTTTCTTT; CDR3aa: CASSFSPTEAFF
abundance: many; v_gene: TRBV6-1; j_gene: TRBJ2-1; d_gene: -; CDR3nt: TGTGCCAGCAGTGGAAGTGATGAGCAGTTCTTC; CDR3aa: CASSGSDEQFF
abundance: many; v_gene: TRBV7-2; j_gene: TRBJ2-1; d_gene: -; CDR3nt: TGTGCCAGCAGTACAGCTACCTACAATGAGCAGTTCTTC; CDR3aa: CASSTATYNEQFF
abundance: many; v_gene: TRBV7-2; j_gene: TRBJ1-1; d_gene: -; CDR3nt: TGTGCCAGCAGCCTTTCACAGAACACTGAAGCTTTCTTT; CDR3aa: CASSLSQNTEAFF
abundance: many; v_gene: TRBV10-3; j_gene: TRBJ2-7; d_gene: TRBD2; CDR3nt: TGTGCCATCAACGGGAGGGCCAATAAAGACGAGCAGTACTTC; CDR3aa: CAINGRANKDEQYF
abundance: many; v_gene: TRBV7-9; j_gene: TRBJ2-5; d_gene: -; CDR3nt: TGTGCCAGCAGCCCGTCGTCCCAGCGAGGGTCCTTC; CDR3aa: CASSPSSQRGSF
abundance: many; v_gene: TRBV4-3; j_gene: TRBJ2-2; d_gene: -; CDR3nt: TGCGCCAGCAGCCAAGATGGAGGGTCCGGGGAGCTGTTTTTT; CDR3aa: CASSQDGGSGELFF
abundance: many; v_gene: TRBV11-3; j_gene: TRBJ2-1; d_gene: TRBD2; CDR3nt: TGTGCCAGCAGCCCGTCTAGCGGGAGTCGGAATGAGCAGTTCTTC; CDR3aa: CASSPSSGSRNEQFF
abundance: many; v_gene: TRBV9; j_gene: TRBJ2-7; d_gene: TRBD2; CDR3nt: TGTGCCAGCAGCCTTCGGGGCGTTCCTAGCGGGAGGGCCCACGAGCAGTACTTC; CDR3aa: CASSLRGVPSGRAHEQYF
abundance: many; v_gene: TRBV7-2; j_gene: TRBJ1-3; d_gene: -; CDR3nt: TGTGCCAGCAGCTTGGGTCAGGGATACACCATATATTTT; CDR3aa: CASSLGQGYTIYF
abundance: few; v_gene: TRBV3-1; j_gene: TRBJ2-3; d_gene: -; CDR3nt: TGTGCCAGCAGCCTACGCGATAAGCAGTATTTT; CDR3aa: CASSLRDKQYF
abundance: many; v_gene: TRBV20-1; j_gene: TRBJ2-3; d_gene: TRBD2; CDR3nt: TGCAGTGCGCCCTTCGGGACTAGCTCGTATTTT; CDR3aa: CSAPFGTSSYF
abundance: many; v_gene: TRBV20-1; j_gene: TRBJ1-5; d_gene: -; CDR3nt: TGCAGTGCAACCAGTGCTATTTGGGGCAATCAGCCCCAGCATTTT; CDR3aa: CSATSAIWGNQPQHF
abundance: many; v_gene: TRBV12-3/TRBV12-4; j_gene: TRBJ1-1; d_gene: -; CDR3nt: TGTGCCAGCAGTTTAGTTATCGGCATTCTCAACACTGAAGCTTTCTTT; CDR3aa: CASSLVIGILNTEAFF
abundance: many; v_gene: TRBV29-1; j_gene: TRBJ2-7; d_gene: TRBD2; CDR3nt: TGCAGCGTGGAAGCGGGAGGAAGCTACGAGCAGTACTTC; CDR3aa: CSVEAGGSYEQYF
abundance: many; v_gene: TRBV20-1; j_gene: TRBJ1-5; d_gene: TRBD1; CDR3nt: TGCAGTGCTAGAGTGACAGGGGGATTAGCCCAGCATTTT; CDR3aa: CSARVTGGLAQHF
abundance: many; v_gene: TRBV7-2; j_gene: TRBJ2-1; d_gene: -; CDR3nt: TGTGCCAGCAGCTTAGGTTGGGAGCGTGAGCAGTTCTTC; CDR3aa: CASSLGWEREQFF
abundance: many; v_gene: TRBV24-1; j_gene: TRBJ2-7; d_gene: -; CDR3nt: TGTGCCACCAGTGGAGGGTACGAGCAGTACTTC; CDR3aa: CATSGGYEQYF
abundance: many; v_gene: TRBV10-3; j_gene: TRBJ1-5; d_gene: -; CDR3nt: TGTGCCATCAGCGAGATAGATCAGCCCCAGCATTTT; CDR3aa: CAISEIDQPQHF
abundance: many; v_gene: TRBV5-1; j_gene: TRBJ2-2; d_gene: TRBD1; CDR3nt: TGCGCCAGCAGCTTGACAGGGGCTCCCGGGGAGCTGTTTTTT; CDR3aa: CASSLTGAPGELFF
abundance: many; v_gene: TRBV4-3; j_gene: TRBJ2-5; d_gene: TRBD2; CDR3nt: TGCGCCAGCAGCCCCCGGGGAGGGATGGAGACCCAGTACTTC; CDR3aa: CASSPRGGMETQYF
abundance: many; v_gene: TRBV7-2; j_gene: TRBJ1-2; d_gene: TRBD1; CDR3nt: TGTGCCAGCAGCCGTGGACCGGGACAGGGTGGAGGCTACACCTTC; CDR3aa: CASSRGPGQGGGYTF